This TCR beta chain was identified during a study of T cells in Graves' hyperthyroidism and ophthalmopathy. This clonotype was counted a few times. Out of approximately 9.9 ml of fresh peripheral blood came the PBMCs. The V gene end was trimmed by 3 bases and the J gene end by 7 bases; junction bases not matched to a gene: 6. There are 14 residues in the CDR3. The germline V gene has CDR1 MDHEN and CDR2 SYDVKM. Amplification yielded TCR beta CDR3 regions, with RNA transcripts as the source. Using the HTBI primer set, a first-round RT-PCR was run on the TCR CDR3. TCRdb reprocessed the multiplex PCR reads with MiXCR, giving one entry per CDR3 protein. In the table there are about 400,000 distinct CDR3 sequences, over 13% of which are singletons.

The V and J genes are TRBV28 and TRBJ2-7, with 10 nucleotides matching TRBD2. Specimen: blood. This sequence originates from a man in his fifties with Graves' ophthalmopathy. The CDR3 region is CASSFSGRLREQYF. In DNA, the CDR3 is TGTGCCAGCAGTTTTAGCGGGAGGTTGCGAGAGCAGTACTTC. The full variable domain, rest sourced from reference TRBV28 and TRBJ2-7, is DVKVTQSSRYLVKRTGEKVFLECVQDMDHENMFWYRQDPGLGLRLIYFSYDVKMKEKGDIPEGYSVSREKKERFSLILESASTNQTSMYLCASSFSGRLREQYFGPGTRLTVT.